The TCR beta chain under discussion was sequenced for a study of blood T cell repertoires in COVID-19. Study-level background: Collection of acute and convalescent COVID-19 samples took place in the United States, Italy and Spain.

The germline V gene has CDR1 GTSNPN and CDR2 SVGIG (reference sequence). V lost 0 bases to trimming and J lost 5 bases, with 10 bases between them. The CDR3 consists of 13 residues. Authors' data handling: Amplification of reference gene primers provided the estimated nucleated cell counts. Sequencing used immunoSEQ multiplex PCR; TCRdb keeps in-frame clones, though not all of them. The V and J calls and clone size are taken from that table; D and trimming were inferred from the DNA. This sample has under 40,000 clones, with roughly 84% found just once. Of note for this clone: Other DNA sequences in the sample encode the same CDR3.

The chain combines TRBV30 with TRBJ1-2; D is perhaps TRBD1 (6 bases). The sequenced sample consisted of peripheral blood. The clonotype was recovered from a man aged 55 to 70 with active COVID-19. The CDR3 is CAWSVQGSYGYTF. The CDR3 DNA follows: TGTGCCTGGAGTGTACAGGGATCGTATGGCTACACCTTC. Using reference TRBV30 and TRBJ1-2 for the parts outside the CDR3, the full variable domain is SQTIHQWPATLVQPVGSPLSLECTVEGTSNPNLYWYRQAAGRGLQLLFYSVGIGQISSEVPQNLSASRPQDRQFILSSKKLLLSDSGFYLCAWSVQGSYGYTFGSGTRLTVV.